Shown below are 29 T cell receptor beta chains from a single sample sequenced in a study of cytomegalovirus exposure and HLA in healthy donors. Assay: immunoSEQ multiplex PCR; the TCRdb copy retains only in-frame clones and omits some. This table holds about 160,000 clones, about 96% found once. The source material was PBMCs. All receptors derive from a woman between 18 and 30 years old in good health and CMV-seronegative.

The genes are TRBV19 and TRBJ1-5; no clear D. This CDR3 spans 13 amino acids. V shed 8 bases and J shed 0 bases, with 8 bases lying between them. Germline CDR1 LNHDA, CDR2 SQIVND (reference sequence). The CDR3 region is CASREYSNQPQHF. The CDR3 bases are TGTGCCAGTCGCGAGTATAGCAATCAGCCCCAGCATTTT.

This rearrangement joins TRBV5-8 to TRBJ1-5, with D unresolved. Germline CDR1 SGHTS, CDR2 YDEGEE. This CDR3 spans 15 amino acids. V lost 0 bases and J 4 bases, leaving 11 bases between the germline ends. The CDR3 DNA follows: TGTGCCAGCAGCTTGGGGACTATAGCAAATCAGCCCCAGCATTTT. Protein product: CASSLGTIANQPQHF.

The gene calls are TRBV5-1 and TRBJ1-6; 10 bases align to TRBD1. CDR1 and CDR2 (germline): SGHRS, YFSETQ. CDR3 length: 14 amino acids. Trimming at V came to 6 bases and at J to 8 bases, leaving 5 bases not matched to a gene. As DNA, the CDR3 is TGCGCCAGCAAGGGACAGGGGTTTGATTCACCCCTCCACTTT. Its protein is CASKGQGFDSPLHF. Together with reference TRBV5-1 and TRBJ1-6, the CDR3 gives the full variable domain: KAGVTQTPRYLIKTRGQQVTLSCSPISGHRSVSWYQQTPGQGLQFLFEYFSETQRNKGNFPGRFSGRQFSNSRSEMNVSTLELGDSALYLCASKGQGFDSPLHFGNGTRLTVT.

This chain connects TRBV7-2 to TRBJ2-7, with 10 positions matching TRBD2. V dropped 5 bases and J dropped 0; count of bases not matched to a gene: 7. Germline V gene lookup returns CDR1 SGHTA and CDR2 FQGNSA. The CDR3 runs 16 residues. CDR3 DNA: TGTGCCAGCAGCCATCCTAGCGGGGGCAGCTCCTACGAGCAGTACTTC. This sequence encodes CASSHPSGGSSYEQYF.

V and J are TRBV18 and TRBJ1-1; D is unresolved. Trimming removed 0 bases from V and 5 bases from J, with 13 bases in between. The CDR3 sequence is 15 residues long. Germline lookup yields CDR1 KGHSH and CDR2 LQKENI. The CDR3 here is CASSPPYISGTEAFF. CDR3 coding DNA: TGTGCCAGCTCACCACCATACATATCGGGGACTGAAGCTTTCTTT.

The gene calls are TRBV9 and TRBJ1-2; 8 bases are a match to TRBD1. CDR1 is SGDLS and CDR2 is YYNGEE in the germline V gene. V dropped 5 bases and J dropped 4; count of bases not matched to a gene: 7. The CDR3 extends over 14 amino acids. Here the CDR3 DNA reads TGTGCCAGCAGTCAGGGGGCAGGGGCCTATGGCTACACCTTC. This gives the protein CASSQGAGAYGYTF.

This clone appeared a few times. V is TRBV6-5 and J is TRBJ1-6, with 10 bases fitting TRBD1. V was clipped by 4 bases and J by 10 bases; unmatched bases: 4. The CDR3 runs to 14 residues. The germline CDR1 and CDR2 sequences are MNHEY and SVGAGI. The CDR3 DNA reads TGTGCCAGCAGTTCCGGACAGGGGGGCTCACCCCTCCACTTT. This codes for CASSSGQGGSPLHF.

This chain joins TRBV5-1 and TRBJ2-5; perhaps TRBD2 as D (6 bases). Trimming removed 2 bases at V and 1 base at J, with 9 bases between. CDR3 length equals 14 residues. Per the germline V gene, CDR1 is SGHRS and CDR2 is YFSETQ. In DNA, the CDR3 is TGCGCCAGCAGCTTAGGAGGGGCCCAAGAGACCCAGTACTTC. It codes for CASSLGGAQETQYF.

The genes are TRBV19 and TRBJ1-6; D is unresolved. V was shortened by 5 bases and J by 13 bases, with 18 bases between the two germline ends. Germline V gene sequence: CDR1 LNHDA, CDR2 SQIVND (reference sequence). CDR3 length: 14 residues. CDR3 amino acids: CASSPGMGPFPLHF. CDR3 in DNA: TGTGCCAGTAGTCCCGGGATGGGCCCGTTTCCCCTCCACTTT.

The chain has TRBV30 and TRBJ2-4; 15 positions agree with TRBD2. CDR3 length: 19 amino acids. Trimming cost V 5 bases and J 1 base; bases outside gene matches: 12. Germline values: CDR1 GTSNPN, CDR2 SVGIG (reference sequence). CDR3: CAWSFGTSGGRMAKNIQYF. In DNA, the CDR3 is TGTGCCTGGTCGTTTGGGACTAGCGGGGGGCGGATGGCCAAAAACATTCAGTACTTC.

This chain's CDR3 is CASSLPDRVNSPLHF. In nucleotides, the CDR3 is TGTGCCAGCAGCTTACCGGACAGGGTTAACTCACCCCTCCACTTT. The V gene is TRBV7-9, the J gene TRBJ1-6; TRBD1 matches at 8 bases. CDR1 SEHNR and CDR2 FQNEAQ come from the germline V gene (reference sequence). The CDR3 is made up of 15 amino acids. V lost 2 bases to trimming and J lost 10 bases; unmatched junction nucleotides: 7.

CDR3 nucleotide sequence: TGTGCCAGCAGCGACAGACGGGAGACCCAGTACTTC. It is translated as CASSDRRETQYF. The chain is built from TRBV28 and TRBJ2-5; D might be TRBD1 (5 bases). V lost 6 bases, J lost 5 bases, and 10 bases lay in between. Germline V lookup: CDR1 MDHEN, CDR2 SYDVKM. The CDR3 is 12 amino acids.

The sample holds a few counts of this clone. CDR3 protein: CASSRSGEAYSALHF. The CDR3 DNA follows: TGTGCCAGCAGCCGCTCCGGCGAGGCGTATTCGGCCCTCCACTTT. J is TRBJ1-6 and V is TRBV14; D ambiguous. Trimming left V 4 bases short and J 14 bases short, with 21 bases between. CDR1 and CDR2 (germline): SGHDN, FVKESK. CDR3 length: 15 amino acids. Complete variable domain (other parts from reference TRBV14 and TRBJ1-6): EAGVTQFPSHSVIEKGQTVTLRCDPISGHDNLYWYRRVMGKEIKFLLHFVKESKQDESGMPNNRFLAERTGGTYSTLKVQPAELEDSGVYFCASSRSGEAYSALHFGNGTRLTVT.

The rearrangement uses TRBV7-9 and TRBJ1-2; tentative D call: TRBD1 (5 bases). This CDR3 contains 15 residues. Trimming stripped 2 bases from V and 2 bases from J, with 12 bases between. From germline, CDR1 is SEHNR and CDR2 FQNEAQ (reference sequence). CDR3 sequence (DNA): TGTGCCAGCAGCTTATCTGCAGGGTCCAACTATGGCTACACCTTC. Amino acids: CASSLSAGSNYGYTF.

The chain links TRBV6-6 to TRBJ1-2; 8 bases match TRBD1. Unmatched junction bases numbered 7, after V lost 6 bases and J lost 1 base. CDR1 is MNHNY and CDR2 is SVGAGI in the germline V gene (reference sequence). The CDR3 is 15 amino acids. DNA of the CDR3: TGTGCCAGCAGGTCCGGACAGGGACTTAACTATGGCTACACCTTC. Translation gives CASRSGQGLNYGYTF.

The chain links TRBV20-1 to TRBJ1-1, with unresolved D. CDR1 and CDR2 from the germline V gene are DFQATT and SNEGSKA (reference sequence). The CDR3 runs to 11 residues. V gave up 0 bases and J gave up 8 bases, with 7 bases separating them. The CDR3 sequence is CSARDWAEAFF. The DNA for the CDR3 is TGCAGTGCTAGAGATTGGGCAGAAGCTTTCTTT.

Written as DNA, the CDR3 is TGTGCCAGCAGTTTCCGTTACGGGACAGGGCCTCGGTCTGAAGCTTTCTTT. Its protein product is CASSFRYGTGPRSEAFF. J is TRBJ1-1 and V is TRBV27; 9 bases align to TRBD1. Germline loops: CDR1 MNHEY, CDR2 SMNVEV (reference sequence). Trimming took 3 bases from V and 6 from J; bases not matched to a gene: 14. The CDR3 length is 17 residues.

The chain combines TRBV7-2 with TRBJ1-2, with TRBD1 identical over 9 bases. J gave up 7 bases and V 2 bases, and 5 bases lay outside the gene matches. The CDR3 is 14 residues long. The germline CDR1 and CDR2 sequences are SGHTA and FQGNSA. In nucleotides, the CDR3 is TGTGCCAGCAGCTTAAACCGGGACAGGGTTGGCTACACCTTC. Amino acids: CASSLNRDRVGYTF.

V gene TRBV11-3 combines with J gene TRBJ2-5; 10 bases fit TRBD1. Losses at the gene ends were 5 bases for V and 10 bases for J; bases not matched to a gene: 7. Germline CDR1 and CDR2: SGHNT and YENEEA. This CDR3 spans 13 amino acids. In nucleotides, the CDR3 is TGTGCCAGCAGCCCAAATAGGGACAGGGGCCAGTACTTC. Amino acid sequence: CASSPNRDRGQYF.

The CDR3 DNA follows: TGTGCCGGACGGGGGACAGCCCGAGGAGGCTACACCTTC. Translating gives CAGRGTARGGYTF. This rearrangement joins TRBV6-1 to TRBJ1-2; 7 nucleotides align to TRBD1. CDR1 is MNHNS, CDR2 SASEGT, per germline. The trim removed 11 bases at V and 8 bases at J, leaving 14 bases unmatched. This CDR3 spans 13 amino acids.

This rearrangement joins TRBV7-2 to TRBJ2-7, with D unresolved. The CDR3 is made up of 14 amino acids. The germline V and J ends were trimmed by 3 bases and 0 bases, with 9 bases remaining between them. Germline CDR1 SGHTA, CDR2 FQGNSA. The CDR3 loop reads CASSFDGSSYEQYF. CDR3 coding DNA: TGTGCCAGCAGCTTTGATGGTAGCTCCTACGAGCAGTACTTC.

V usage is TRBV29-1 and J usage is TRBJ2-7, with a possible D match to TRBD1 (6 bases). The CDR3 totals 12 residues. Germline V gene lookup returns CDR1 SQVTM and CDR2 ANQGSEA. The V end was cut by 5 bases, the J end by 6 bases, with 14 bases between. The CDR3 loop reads CSVLQQGTEQYF. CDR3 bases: TGCAGCGTTTTGCAACAGGGTACCGAGCAGTACTTC.

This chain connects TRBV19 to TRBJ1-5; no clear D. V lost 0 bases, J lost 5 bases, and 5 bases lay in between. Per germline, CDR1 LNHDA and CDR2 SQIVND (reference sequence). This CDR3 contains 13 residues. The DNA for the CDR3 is TGTGCCAGTAGTATAGATCGCGATCAGCCCCAGCATTTT. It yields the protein CASSIDRDQPQHF.

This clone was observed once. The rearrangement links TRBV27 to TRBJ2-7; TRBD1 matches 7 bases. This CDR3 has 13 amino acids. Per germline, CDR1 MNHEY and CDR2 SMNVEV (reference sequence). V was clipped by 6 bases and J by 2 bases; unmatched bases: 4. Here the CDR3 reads CASSRDRAYEQYF. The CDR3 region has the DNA TGTGCCAGCAGCCGAGACAGGGCCTACGAGCAGTACTTC.

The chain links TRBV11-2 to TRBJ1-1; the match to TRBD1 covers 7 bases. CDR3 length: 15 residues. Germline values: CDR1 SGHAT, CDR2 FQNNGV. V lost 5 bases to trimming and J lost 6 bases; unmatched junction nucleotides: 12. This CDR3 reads CASSHTPGGRAEAFF. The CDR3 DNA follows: TGTGCCAGCAGCCATACCCCAGGGGGGCGGGCTGAAGCTTTCTTT.

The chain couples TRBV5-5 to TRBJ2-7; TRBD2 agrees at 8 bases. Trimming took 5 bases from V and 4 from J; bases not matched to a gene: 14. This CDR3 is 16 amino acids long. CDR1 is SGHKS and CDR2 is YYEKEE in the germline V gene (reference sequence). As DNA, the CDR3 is TGTGCCAGCAGGGCATCGGGAGGGGGGATCTCGTACGAGCAGTACTTC. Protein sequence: CASRASGGGISYEQYF.

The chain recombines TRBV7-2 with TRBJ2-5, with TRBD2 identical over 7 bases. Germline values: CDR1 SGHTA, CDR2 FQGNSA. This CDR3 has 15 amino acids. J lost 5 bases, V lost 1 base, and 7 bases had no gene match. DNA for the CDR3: TGTGCCAGCAGCTTAGGTGGGGCCGGGGGGGAGACCCAGTACTTC. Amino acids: CASSLGGAGGETQYF.

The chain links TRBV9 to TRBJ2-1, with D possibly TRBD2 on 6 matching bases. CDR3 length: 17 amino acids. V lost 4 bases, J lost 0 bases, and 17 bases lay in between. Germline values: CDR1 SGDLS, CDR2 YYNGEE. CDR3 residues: CASSRSTGVSSYNEQFF. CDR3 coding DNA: TGTGCCAGCAGCAGGAGTACGGGGGTGAGCTCCTACAATGAGCAGTTCTTC. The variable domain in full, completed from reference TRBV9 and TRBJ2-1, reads DSGVTQTPKHLITATGQRVTLRCSPRSGDLSVYWYQQSLDQGLQFLIQYYNGEERAKGNILERFSAQQFPDLHSELNLSSLELGDSALYFCASSRSTGVSSYNEQFFGPGTRLTVL.

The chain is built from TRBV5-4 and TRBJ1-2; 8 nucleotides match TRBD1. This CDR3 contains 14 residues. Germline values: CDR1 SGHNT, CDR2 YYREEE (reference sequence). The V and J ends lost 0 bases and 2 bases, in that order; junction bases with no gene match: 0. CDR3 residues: CASSLGQGNYGYTF. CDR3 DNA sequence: TGTGCCAGCAGCTTGGGACAGGGGAACTATGGCTACACCTTC.